The text below deals with one T cell receptor beta chain. Its specificity is unknown. Naive CD8+ T cells were CD45RO-CCR7+CD27+CD95-. The CDR3 runs to 15 residues. CDR1 is SGHRS, CDR2 YFSETQ, per germline. Through 5' RACE with UMI labels, the TRB cDNA libraries were prepared. Each CDR3 protein gets one entry in TCRdb, which reprocessed the 5' RACE reads and gives no DNA. Its clone listing holds about 85,000 distinct CDR3 sequences. The data derive from a study of CXCR3-negative and CXCR3-positive naive CD8 T cells. Whole-study context: The TRB read total, about 130 million, broke down to about 1.5 +/- 0.3 million reads per library.

Study findings and constraints: Cryopreserved cells partially lost CXCR3 expression, and fresh PBMCs were used in most assays. Comparison of naive cells showed more hydrophobic TRB CDR3s in CXCR3-positive than in CXCR3-negative naive cells. Both of the naive subsets showed about the same high diversity, but memory CD8+ cells had much less.

The material sequenced was naive CXCR3+ CD8+ T cells from blood. Subset noted: CD45RO-CCR7+CD27+CD95- naive CD8+ T cells expressing CXCR3 (TNR3+). V gene TRBV5-1 combines with J gene TRBJ2-7; TCRdb reports TRBD2, a call that lacks DNA to check it against. This clonotype was sampled from a human donor in good health. Some clones in this sample may be carry-over from other donors' samples. CDR3 sequence: CASSGITGTTYEQYF.